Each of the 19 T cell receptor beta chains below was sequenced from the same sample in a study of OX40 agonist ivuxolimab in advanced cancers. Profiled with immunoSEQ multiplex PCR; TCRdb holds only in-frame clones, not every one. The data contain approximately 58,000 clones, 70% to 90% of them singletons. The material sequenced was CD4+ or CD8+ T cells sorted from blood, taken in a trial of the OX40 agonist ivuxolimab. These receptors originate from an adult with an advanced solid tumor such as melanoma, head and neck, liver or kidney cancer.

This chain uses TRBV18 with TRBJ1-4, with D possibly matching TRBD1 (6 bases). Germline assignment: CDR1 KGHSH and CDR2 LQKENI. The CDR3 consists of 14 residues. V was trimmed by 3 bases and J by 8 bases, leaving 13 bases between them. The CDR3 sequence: CASSPLQGREKLFF. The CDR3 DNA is TGTGCCAGCTCACCCCTACAGGGAAGGGAAAAACTGTTTTTT. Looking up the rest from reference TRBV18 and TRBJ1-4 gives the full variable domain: NAGVMQNPRHLVRRRGQEARLRCSPMKGHSHVYWYRQLPEEGLKFMVYLQKENIIDESGMPKERFSAEFPKEGPSILRIQQVVRGDSAAYFCASSPLQGREKLFFGSGTQLSVL.

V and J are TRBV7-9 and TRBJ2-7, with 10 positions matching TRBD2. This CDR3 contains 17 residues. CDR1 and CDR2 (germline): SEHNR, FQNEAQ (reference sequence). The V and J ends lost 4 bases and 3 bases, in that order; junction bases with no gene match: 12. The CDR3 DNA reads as TGTGCCAGCAGCTCCGGGGGGAGATCTAGCGGGGGCTACGAGCAGTACTTC. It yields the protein CASSSGGRSSGGYEQYF.

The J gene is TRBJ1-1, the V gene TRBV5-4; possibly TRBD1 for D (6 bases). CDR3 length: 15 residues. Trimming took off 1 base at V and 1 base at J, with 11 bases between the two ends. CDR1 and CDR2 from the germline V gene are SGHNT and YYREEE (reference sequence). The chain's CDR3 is CASSLPGASNTEAFF. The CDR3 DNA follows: TGTGCCAGCAGCTTGCCAGGGGCCTCGAACACTGAAGCTTTCTTT. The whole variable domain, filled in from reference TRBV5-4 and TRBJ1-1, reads ETGVTQSPTHLIKTRGQQVTLRCSSQSGHNTVSWYQQALGQGPQFIFQYYREEENGRGNFPPRFSGLQFPNYSSELNVNALELDDSALYLCASSLPGASNTEAFFGQGTRLTVV.

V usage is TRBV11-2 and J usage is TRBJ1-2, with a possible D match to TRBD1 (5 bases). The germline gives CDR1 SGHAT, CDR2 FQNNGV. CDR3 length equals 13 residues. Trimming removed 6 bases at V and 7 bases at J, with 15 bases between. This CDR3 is CASRSVLRGGYTF. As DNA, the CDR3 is TGTGCCAGCAGGAGCGTGTTGAGGGGTGGCTACACCTTC.

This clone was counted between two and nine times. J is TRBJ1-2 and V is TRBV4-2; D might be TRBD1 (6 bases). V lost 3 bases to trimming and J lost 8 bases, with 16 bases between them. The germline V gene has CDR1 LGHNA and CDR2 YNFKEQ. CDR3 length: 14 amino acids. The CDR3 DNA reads TGTGCCAGCAGCCACGATGGCAGGGGCCCCGGCTACACCTTC. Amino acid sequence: CASSHDGRGPGYTF.

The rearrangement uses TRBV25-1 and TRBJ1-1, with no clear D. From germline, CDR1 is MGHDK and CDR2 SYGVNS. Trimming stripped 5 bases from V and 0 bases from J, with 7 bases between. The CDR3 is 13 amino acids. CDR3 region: CASSRSMNTEAFF. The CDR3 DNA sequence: TGTGCCAGCAGTCGAAGCATGAACACTGAAGCTTTCTTT.

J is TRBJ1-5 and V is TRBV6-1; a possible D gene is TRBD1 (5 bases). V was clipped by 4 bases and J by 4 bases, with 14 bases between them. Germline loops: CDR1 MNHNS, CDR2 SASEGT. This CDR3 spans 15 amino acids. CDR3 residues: CASSVDSGLNQPQHF. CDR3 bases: TGTGCCAGCAGTGTCGACAGCGGCTTAAATCAGCCCCAGCATTTT.

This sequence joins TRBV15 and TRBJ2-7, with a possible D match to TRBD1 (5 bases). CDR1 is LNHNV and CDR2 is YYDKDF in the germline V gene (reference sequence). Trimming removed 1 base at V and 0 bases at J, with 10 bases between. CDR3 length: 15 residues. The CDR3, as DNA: TGTGCCACCAGCAGAGGGACACCCCGCTCCTACGAGCAGTACTTC. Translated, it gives CATSRGTPRSYEQYF.

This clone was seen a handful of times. The CDR3 bases are TGTGCCAGCTCACCATCGAGGGGTGCCACAGCGGGGGCCAACGTCCTGACTTTC. Its protein is CASSPSRGATAGANVLTF. The chain couples TRBV18 to TRBJ2-6; the D call may be TRBD1 or TRBD2 (5 bases each). V lost 2 bases, J lost 4 bases, and 18 bases lay in between. The V gene's germline CDR1 is KGHSH and CDR2 LQKENI. The CDR3 runs to 18 residues. The complete variable domain, with remaining parts taken from reference TRBV18 and TRBJ2-6, reads NAGVMQNPRHLVRRRGQEARLRCSPMKGHSHVYWYRQLPEEGLKFMVYLQKENIIDESGMPKERFSAEFPKEGPSILRIQQVVRGDSAAYFCASSPSRGATAGANVLTFGAGSRLTVL.

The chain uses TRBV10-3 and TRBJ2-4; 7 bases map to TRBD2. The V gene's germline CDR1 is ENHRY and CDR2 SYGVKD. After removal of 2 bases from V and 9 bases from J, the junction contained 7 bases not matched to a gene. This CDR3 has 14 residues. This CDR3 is CAISEMAGESIQYF. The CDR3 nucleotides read TGTGCCATCAGTGAGATGGCGGGGGAGAGCATTCAGTACTTC.

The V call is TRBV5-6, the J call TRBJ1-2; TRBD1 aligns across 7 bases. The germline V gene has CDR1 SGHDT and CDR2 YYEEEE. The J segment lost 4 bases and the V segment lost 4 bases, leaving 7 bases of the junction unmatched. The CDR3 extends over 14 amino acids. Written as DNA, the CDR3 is TGTGCCAGCAGCGGCGGCGGGACAGTCTATGGCTACACCTTC. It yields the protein CASSGGGTVYGYTF.

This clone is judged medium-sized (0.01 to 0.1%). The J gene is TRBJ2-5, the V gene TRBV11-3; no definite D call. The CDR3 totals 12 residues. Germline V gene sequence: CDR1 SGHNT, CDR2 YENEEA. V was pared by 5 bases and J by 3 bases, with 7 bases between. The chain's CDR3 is CASSGSEETQYF. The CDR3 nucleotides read TGTGCCAGCAGCGGGTCGGAAGAGACCCAGTACTTC. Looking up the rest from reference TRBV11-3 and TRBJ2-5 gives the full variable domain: EAGVVQSPRYKIIEKKQPVAFWCNPISGHNTLYWYLQNLGQGPELLIRYENEEAVDDSQLPKDRFSAERLKGVDSTLKIQPAELGDSAVYLCASSGSEETQYFGPGTRLLVL.

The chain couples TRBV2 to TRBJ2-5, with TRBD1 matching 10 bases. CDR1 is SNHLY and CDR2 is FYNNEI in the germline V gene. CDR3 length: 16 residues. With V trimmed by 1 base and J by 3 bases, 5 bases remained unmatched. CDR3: CASSEVGQGEEETQYF. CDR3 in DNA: TGTGCCAGCAGTGAAGTTGGACAGGGGGAAGAAGAGACCCAGTACTTC.

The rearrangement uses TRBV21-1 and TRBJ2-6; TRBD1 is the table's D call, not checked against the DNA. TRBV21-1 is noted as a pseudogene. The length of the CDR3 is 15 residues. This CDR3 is CASSRGQLGANVLTF. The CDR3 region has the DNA TGTGCCAGCAGCAGGGGACAACTCGGGGCCAACGTCCTGACTTTC.

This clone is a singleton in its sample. The chain's CDR3 is CASSHGTGARTDTQYF. The CDR3, as DNA: TGTGCCAGCAGTCACGGGACAGGGGCAAGAACAGATACGCAGTATTTT. This chain uses TRBV27 with TRBJ2-3; 10 bases fit TRBD1. Germline V gene lookup returns CDR1 MNHEY and CDR2 SMNVEV (reference sequence). This CDR3 is built from 16 residues. V lost 5 bases to trimming and J lost 3 bases; unmatched junction nucleotides: 8.

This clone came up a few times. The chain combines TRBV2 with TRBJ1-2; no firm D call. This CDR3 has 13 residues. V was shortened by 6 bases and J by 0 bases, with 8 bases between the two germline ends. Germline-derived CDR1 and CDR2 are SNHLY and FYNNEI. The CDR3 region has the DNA TGTGCCAGCAGGGGCGGAGCTAACTATGGCTACACCTTC. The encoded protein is CASRGGANYGYTF.

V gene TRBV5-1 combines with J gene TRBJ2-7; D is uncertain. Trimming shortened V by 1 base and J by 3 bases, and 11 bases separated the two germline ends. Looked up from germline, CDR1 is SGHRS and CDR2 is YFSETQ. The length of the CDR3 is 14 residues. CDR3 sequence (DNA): TGCGCCAGCAGCTTGTCAACAGCCGGCTACGAGCAGTACTTC. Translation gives CASSLSTAGYEQYF.

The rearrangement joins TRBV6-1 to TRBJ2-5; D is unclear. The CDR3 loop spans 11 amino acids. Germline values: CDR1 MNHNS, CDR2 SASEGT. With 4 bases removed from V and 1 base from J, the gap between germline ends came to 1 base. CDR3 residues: CASSVQETQYF. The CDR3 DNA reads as TGTGCCAGCAGTGTCCAAGAGACCCAGTACTTC.

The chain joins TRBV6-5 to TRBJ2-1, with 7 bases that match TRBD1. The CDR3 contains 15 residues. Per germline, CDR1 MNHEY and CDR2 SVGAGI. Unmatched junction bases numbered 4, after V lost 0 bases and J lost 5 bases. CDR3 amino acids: CASSYSQGEHNEQFF. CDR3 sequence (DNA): TGTGCCAGCAGTTACTCTCAGGGGGAACACAATGAGCAGTTCTTC.